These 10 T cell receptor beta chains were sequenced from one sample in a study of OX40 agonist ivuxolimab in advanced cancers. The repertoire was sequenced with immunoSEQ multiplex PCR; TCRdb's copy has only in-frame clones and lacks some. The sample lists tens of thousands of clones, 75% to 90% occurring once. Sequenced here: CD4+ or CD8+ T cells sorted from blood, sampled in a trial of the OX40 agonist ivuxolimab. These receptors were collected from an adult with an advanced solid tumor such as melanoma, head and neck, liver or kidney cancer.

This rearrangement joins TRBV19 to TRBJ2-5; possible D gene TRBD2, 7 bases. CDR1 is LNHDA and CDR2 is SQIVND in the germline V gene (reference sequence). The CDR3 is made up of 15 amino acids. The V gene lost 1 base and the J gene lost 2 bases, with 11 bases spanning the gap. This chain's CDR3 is CASSIGRGQQETQYF. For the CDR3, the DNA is TGTGCCAGTAGTATAGGGCGGGGGCAGCAAGAGACCCAGTACTTC.

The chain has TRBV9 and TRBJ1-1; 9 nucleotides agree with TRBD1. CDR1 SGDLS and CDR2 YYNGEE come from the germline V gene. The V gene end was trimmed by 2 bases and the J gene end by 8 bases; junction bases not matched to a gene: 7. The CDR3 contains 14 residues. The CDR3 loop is CASSVGDREVEAFF. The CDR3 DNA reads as TGTGCCAGCAGCGTGGGGGACAGGGAAGTGGAAGCTTTCTTT.

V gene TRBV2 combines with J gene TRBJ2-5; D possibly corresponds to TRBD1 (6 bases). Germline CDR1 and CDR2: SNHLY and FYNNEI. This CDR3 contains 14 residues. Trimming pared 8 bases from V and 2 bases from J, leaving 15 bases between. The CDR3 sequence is CASGGWTEQETQYF. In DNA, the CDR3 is TGTGCCAGCGGGGGATGGACAGAACAAGAGACCCAGTACTTC.

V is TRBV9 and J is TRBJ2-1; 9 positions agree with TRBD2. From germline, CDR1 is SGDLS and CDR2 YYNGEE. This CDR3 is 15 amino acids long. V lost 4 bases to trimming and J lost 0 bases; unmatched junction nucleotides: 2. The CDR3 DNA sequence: TGTGCCAGCAGCTCTAGCGGGGACTCCTACAATGAGCAGTTCTTC. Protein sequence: CASSSSGDSYNEQFF.

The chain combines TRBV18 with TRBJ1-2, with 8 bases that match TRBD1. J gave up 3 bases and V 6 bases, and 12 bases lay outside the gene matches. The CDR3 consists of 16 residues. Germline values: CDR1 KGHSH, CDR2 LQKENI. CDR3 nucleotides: TGTGCCAGCTCCTCCGGGACAGGCGATACGGACTATGGCTACACCTTC. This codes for CASSSGTGDTDYGYTF. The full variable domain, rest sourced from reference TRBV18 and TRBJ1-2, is NAGVMQNPRHLVRRRGQEARLRCSPMKGHSHVYWYRQLPEEGLKFMVYLQKENIIDESGMPKERFSAEFPKEGPSILRIQQVVRGDSAAYFCASSSGTGDTDYGYTFGSGTRLTVV.

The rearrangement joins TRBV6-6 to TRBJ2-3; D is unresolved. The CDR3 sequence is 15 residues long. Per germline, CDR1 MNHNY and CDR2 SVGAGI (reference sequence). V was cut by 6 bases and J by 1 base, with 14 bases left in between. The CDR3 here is CASSYPETGTDTQYF. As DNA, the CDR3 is TGTGCCAGCAGCTACCCCGAGACGGGCACAGATACGCAGTATTTT.

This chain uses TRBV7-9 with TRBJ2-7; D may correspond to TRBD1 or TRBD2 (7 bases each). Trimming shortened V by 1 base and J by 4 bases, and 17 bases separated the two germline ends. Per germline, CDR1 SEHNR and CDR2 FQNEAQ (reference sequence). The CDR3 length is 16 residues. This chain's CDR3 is CASSLVRSGTVYEQYF. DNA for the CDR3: TGTGCCAGCAGCTTAGTTCGGAGCGGGACAGTATACGAGCAGTACTTC.

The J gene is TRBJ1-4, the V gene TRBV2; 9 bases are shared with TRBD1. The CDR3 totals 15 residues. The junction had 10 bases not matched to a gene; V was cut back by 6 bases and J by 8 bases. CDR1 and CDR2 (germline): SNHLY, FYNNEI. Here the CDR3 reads CASRRQGGSVEKLFF. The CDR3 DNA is TGTGCCAGCAGACGACAGGGGGGATCGGTGGAAAAACTGTTTTTT.

CDR3 in amino acids: CASRNGQGEGYTF. Written as DNA, the CDR3 is TGTGCCAGCAGGAACGGACAGGGGGAAGGCTACACCTTC. V usage is TRBV6-4 and J usage is TRBJ1-2; TRBD1 matches at 10 bases. There are 13 residues in the CDR3. CDR1 and CDR2 (germline): MRHNA, SNTAGT. With 6 bases clipped from V and 8 bases from J, the junction kept 6 bases outside the gene matches.

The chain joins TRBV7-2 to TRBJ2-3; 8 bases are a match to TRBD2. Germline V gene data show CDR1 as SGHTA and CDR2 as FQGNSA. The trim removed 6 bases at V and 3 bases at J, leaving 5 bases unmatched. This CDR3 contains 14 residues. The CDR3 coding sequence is TGTGCCAGCAGGCCGGGACTAGTTACAGATACGCAGTATTTT. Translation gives CASRPGLVTDTQYF.